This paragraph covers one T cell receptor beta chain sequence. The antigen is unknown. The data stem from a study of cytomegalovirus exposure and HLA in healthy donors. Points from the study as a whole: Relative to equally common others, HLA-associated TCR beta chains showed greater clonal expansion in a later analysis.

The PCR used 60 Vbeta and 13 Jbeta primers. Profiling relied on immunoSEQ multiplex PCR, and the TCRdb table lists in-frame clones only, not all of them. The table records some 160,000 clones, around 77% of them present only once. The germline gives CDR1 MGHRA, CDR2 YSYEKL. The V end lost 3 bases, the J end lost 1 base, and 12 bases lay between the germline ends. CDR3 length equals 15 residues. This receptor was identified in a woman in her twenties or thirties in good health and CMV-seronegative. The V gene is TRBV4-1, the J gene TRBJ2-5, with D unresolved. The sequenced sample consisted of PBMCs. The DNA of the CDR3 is TGCGCCAGCAGCCAGTCGCCAGGTCTCCAAGAGACCCAGTACTTC. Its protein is CASSQSPGLQETQYF.